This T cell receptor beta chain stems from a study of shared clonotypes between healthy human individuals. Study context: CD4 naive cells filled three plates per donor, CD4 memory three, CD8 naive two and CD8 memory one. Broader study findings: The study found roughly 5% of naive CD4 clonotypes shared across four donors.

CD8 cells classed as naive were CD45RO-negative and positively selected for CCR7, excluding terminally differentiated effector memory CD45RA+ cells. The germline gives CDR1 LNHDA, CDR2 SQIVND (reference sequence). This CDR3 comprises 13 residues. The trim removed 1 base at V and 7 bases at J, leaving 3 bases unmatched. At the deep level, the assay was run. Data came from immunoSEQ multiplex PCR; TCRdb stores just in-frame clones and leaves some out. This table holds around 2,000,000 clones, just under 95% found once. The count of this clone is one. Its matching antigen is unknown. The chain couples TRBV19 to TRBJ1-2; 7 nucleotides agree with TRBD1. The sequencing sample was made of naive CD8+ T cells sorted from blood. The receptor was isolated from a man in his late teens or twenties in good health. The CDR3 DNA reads TGTGCCAGTAGTATAGTGCCAGGGGGTGGCTACACCTTC. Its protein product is CASSIVPGGGYTF.